These 16 T cell receptor beta chains were sequenced from one sample in a study of PD-1 blockade in classical Hodgkin lymphoma. TCRdb's table, derived via immunoSEQ multiplex PCR, lists solely in-frame clones and lacks some. The sample lists roughly 60,000 clones; more than 75% were seen once. Every patient had relapsed following autologous stem cell transplantation, and cohorts differed in brentuximab vedotin exposure. The starting material was peripheral blood mononuclear cells (PBMCs), obtained at baseline. These receptors came from a human donor with classical Hodgkin lymphoma.

The rearrangement links TRBV16 to TRBJ2-7; TRBD2 matches at 8 bases. There are 14 residues in the CDR3. Germline V lookup: CDR1 KGHSY, CDR2 FQNENV. Trimming cost V 5 bases and J 3 bases; bases outside gene matches: 6. The CDR3, as DNA: TGTGCCAGCAGCGCCCCCGGGGGGGGCTACGAGCAGTACTTC. It specifies CASSAPGGGYEQYF.

The V gene is TRBV18, the J gene TRBJ2-1; D is unclear. Germline values: CDR1 KGHSH, CDR2 LQKENI. The CDR3 totals 12 residues. Trimming removed 3 bases at V and 5 bases at J, with 5 bases between. CDR3 amino acids: CASSPKNNEQFF. The CDR3 DNA reads TGTGCCAGCTCACCGAAAAACAATGAGCAGTTCTTC.

The rearrangement uses TRBV7-6 and TRBJ2-2; D gene ambiguous. The germline V gene has CDR1 SGHVS and CDR2 FNYEAQ. This CDR3 has 14 residues. Trimming removed 4 bases at V and 2 bases at J, with 8 bases between. CDR3 region: CASSSIENTGELFF. The CDR3 coding sequence is TGTGCCAGCAGCTCGATTGAAAACACCGGGGAGCTGTTTTTT.

The chain uses TRBV6-1 and TRBJ1-5; TRBD1 matches at 10 bases. Germline values: CDR1 MNHNS, CDR2 SASEGT. CDR3 size: 15 residues. The ends lost 7 bases at V and 6 bases at J; junction bases unmatched: 9. CDR3 nucleotide sequence: TGTGCCAGCATCCAAGGGGGACAGGGGTTTCAGCCCCAGCATTTT. This codes for CASIQGGQGFQPQHF.

Written as DNA, the CDR3 is TGTGCCAGCAGTTATCTGACCCGCGAGCAGTACTTC. This translates into CASSYLTREQYF. The rearrangement uses TRBV28 and TRBJ2-7; D unclear. The ends were cut back, 4 bases at V and 6 bases at J, with 10 bases in the middle. CDR1 is MDHEN, CDR2 SYDVKM, per germline. This CDR3 is 12 amino acids long.

The V gene is TRBV19, the J gene TRBJ2-2; the D is unclear. V was cut by 1 base and J by 1 base, with 4 bases left in between. From germline, CDR1 is LNHDA and CDR2 SQIVND (reference sequence). CDR3 length: 14 amino acids. CDR3 DNA: TGTGCCAGTAGTATAGTACAGAACACCGGGGAGCTGTTTTTT. Translation gives CASSIVQNTGELFF.

The rearrangement links TRBV28 to TRBJ2-1; no firm D call. Germline assignment: CDR1 MDHEN and CDR2 SYDVKM. The length of the CDR3 is 15 residues. Trimming cost V 1 base and J 6 bases, with 13 bases left between them. CDR3 nucleotides: TGTGCCAGCAGTTTATCTCCTCATCGGGCCAATGAGCAGTTCTTC. The encoded protein is CASSLSPHRANEQFF.

The rearrangement joins TRBV6-6 to TRBJ2-1; 14 nucleotides align to TRBD2. CDR3 length: 15 amino acids. The J segment lost 9 bases and the V segment lost 6 bases, leaving 7 bases of the junction unmatched. Germline CDR1 is MNHNY and CDR2 is SVGAGI (reference sequence). The CDR3 nucleotides are TGTGCCAGCAGCCCGGGACTAGCGGGAGTTGTTGAGCAGTTCTTC. Translated, it gives CASSPGLAGVVEQFF.

There are a few counts of this clone. This chain uses TRBV10-1 with TRBJ2-1; weak D call: TRBD2 (5 bases). The CDR3 spans 15 residues. Trimming pared 6 bases from V and 6 bases from J, leaving 18 bases between. Germline V gives CDR1 WNHNN, CDR2 SYGVQD (reference sequence). CDR3 bases: TGCGCCAGCAGGGAACGAACTAGAATCCTCAATGAGCAGTTCTTC. This codes for CASRERTRILNEQFF.

This clone occurred once. The chain couples TRBV11-2 to TRBJ2-7; D unresolved. The CDR3 sequence is 15 residues long. Trimming stripped 5 bases from V and 3 bases from J, with 17 bases between. Per germline, CDR1 SGHAT and CDR2 FQNNGV. The CDR3 DNA reads as TGTGCCAGCAGCCCCTGGCCAAAATCGCTCTACGAGCAGTACTTC. Its protein product is CASSPWPKSLYEQYF. Combining the CDR3 with reference TRBV11-2 and TRBJ2-7 gives the whole variable domain EAGVAQSPRYKIIEKRQSVAFWCNPISGHATLYWYQQILGQGPKLLIQFQNNGVVDDSQLPKDRFSAERLKGVDSTLKIQPAKLEDSAVYLCASSPWPKSLYEQYFGPGTRLTVT.

The V and J genes are TRBV5-1 and TRBJ2-3, with 7 bases that match TRBD2. V lost 9 bases and J lost 0; bases outside the gene matches: 7. This CDR3 is 14 amino acids long. Germline CDR1 reads SGHRS; CDR2 reads YFSETQ. Written as DNA, the CDR3 is TGCGCCACGACGGGGGGTCCTAGCACAGATACGCAGTATTTT. Translating gives CATTGGPSTDTQYF.

This chain uses TRBV19 with TRBJ2-1, with D unresolved. CDR1 and CDR2 (germline): LNHDA, SQIVND (reference sequence). The V gene lost 6 bases and the J gene lost 10 bases, with 10 bases spanning the gap. This CDR3 comprises 11 residues. The CDR3 reads CASSIPGEQFF. The DNA for the CDR3 is TGTGCCAGTAGCATCCCGGGCGAGCAGTTCTTC.

This rearrangement joins TRBV5-5 to TRBJ1-2; no firm D call. This CDR3 has 12 residues. V shed 0 bases and J shed 4 bases, with 4 bases lying between them. Germline V gives CDR1 SGHKS, CDR2 YYEKEE (reference sequence). As DNA, the CDR3 is TGTGCCAGCAGCTTGGCCAGCTATGGCTACACCTTC. Translation: CASSLASYGYTF.

This clone has more than one count but fewer than ten. The V gene is TRBV9, the J gene TRBJ2-3; D may match TRBD1 or TRBD2 (5 bases each). Between the trimmed V and J ends, which lost 0 bases and 2 bases, there was a span of 10 bases. Per germline, CDR1 SGDLS and CDR2 YYNGEE. The CDR3 has 15 residues. CDR3: CASSVVWGTTDTQYF. The CDR3 DNA sequence: TGTGCCAGCAGCGTAGTGTGGGGGACCACAGATACGCAGTATTTT.

The gene calls are TRBV30 and TRBJ2-7; maybe TRBD1 (6 bases). Germline CDR1 is GTSNPN and CDR2 is SVGIG (reference sequence). V lost 5 bases, J lost 7 bases, and 15 bases lay in between. The CDR3 is 12 residues long. CDR3 loop: CAWVQGLWEQYF. The CDR3 DNA reads TGTGCCTGGGTACAGGGTTTGTGGGAGCAGTACTTC.

This chain uses TRBV19 with TRBJ2-7; 10 nucleotides agree with TRBD2. Germline CDR1 LNHDA, CDR2 SQIVND (reference sequence). The ends lost 5 bases at V and 3 bases at J; junction bases unmatched: 1. The CDR3 sequence is 13 residues long. The CDR3 reads CASSGTSDYEQYF. CDR3 in DNA: TGTGCCAGTAGTGGGACTAGCGACTACGAGCAGTACTTC.